This T cell receptor (beta chain) originates from a study of ipilimumab plus nivolumab after autologous stem cell transplantation (dated by TCRdb to 2020 to 2022). Notes on the research overall: Trial patients received a median of roughly 5 ipilimumab doses and 8 nivolumab doses. Both primary refractory and relapsed disease were represented in the DLBCL cohort, where 18-month progression-free survival was around 86% and 29%, respectively. Patients in the trial were undergoing autologous transplant and had high-risk diffuse large B cell lymphoma, mature T cell lymphoma, or multiple myeloma. The intent-to-treat population of the trial consisted of some 36 patients.

Broader findings and caveats from the paper: According to the authors, a biologic rationale for studying the approach further came from T cell receptor repertoire, regulatory T cell phenotype and gut microbiota profiles. Combined checkpoint inhibition appeared tolerable as post-transplant consolidation, according to the authors' conclusion.

Libraries came from the immunoSEQ multiplex PCR assay. TCRdb re-hosts the immuneACCESS table, in-frame sequences only. Its copies lack some clones; in the studies checked, an unresolved V gene accounts for under half of them, and the cause for the rest is not known. This sample is represented by approximately 80,000 clones; more than 80% of them were singletons. The ten most abundant clones make up roughly 2% of the sample. Starting 14 to 28 days after the autologous transplant, patients began checkpoint therapy, which included ipilimumab at 1 mg/kg intravenously on day 1 of selected weeks. Nivolumab was given at 3 mg/kg intravenously on day 1 of weeks 1, 4, 7, 10, and every two weeks through week 26. Combined checkpoint inhibition with ipilimumab and nivolumab as consolidation after autologous stem cell transplantation was tested in a Phase Ib clinical trial. Points on this clone: The antigen it recognizes is unknown. Base qualities are not recorded, but no much larger clone differs from it by a single base.

Specimen: PBMCs, collected in a trial of ipilimumab plus nivolumab as post-transplant consolidation. This receptor was taken from a male donor with diffuse large B-cell lymphoma.

Here is the DNA: TGTGCCAGCTCCCGGGTTGCTGGGGCTCCTGGGGGCACTGAAGCTTTCTTT. Protein translation: CASSRVAGAPGGTEAFF. The chain couples TRBV18 to TRBJ1-1; a tentative D call is TRBD1 (5 bases match). Trimming costs V 6 bases and J 4 bases, and their ends lie 24 bases apart. The CDR3 starts with the cysteine, ends with the phenylalanine, and has 17 residues. CDR3 DNA only is kept here, 51 bases in frame from base 1. For CDR1 and CDR2, the germline V gene lists KGHSH and LQKENI.